Listed here is a single T cell receptor beta chain. Its cognate antigen is unknown. These data belong to a study of PD-1 blockade in classical Hodgkin lymphoma. Libraries were prepared by immunoSEQ multiplex PCR; TCRdb keeps only in-frame clonotypes and omits some of them. The sample comprises almost 100,000 clones, about nine tenths of which are singletons, and approximately 2.8% rests with the top ten. The CDR3 spans 14 residues. Looked up from germline, CDR1 is SNHLY and CDR2 is FYNNEI. V was trimmed by 1 base and J by 4 bases, leaving 10 bases between them. Every one of the patients relapsed after autologous stem cell transplantation (brentuximab vedotin exposure was variable). The study's findings and limits: CD8+ TCR diversity did not rise significantly by C4D1, unlike CD4+. Diminished baseline TCR diversity has been reported in newly diagnosed patients relative to healthy donors. Possibly reflecting disease activity or prior therapy, repertoire differences have causes that remain undefined. Diversity similar to that of newly diagnosed patients was seen at baseline in complete responders.

The origin of this receptor is a human donor with classical Hodgkin lymphoma. The chain combines TRBV2 with TRBJ2-5; a weak D match, TRBD1 (5 bases). The sample here was peripheral blood mononuclear cells (PBMCs), taken at baseline. The CDR3: CASSEEGIGETQYF. For the CDR3, the DNA is TGTGCCAGCAGTGAAGAGGGGATAGGAGAGACCCAGTACTTC.